The next 2 T cell receptor beta chains were all read from a single sample in a study of cytomegalovirus exposure and HLA in healthy donors. Amplification used 60 Vbeta primers and 13 Jbeta primers. Assay: immunoSEQ multiplex PCR; the TCRdb copy retains only in-frame clones and omits some. The table includes more than 95,000 clones, around 79% detected once. Material: PBMCs. These TCRs come from a man between 60 and 75 years old in good health and CMV-seropositive.

This chain connects TRBV5-8 to TRBJ2-3; D may be TRBD2 (6 bases). This CDR3 contains 14 residues. Germline CDR1 SGHTS, CDR2 YDEGEE. V lost 1 base to trimming and J lost 3 bases, with 9 bases between them. CDR3 in DNA: TGTGCCAGCAGCTTGTCGGCGGGAACAGATACGCAGTATTTT. It codes for CASSLSAGTDTQYF.

The chain carries TRBV7-9 and TRBJ2-7; 7 bases line up with TRBD1. The germline V gene has CDR1 SEHNR and CDR2 FQNEAQ (reference sequence). Trimming at V came to 1 base and at J to 2 bases, leaving 2 bases not matched to a gene. This CDR3 spans 14 amino acids. CDR3: CASSLDQGAYEQYF. The CDR3 nucleotides read TGTGCCAGCAGCTTAGACCAGGGGGCCTACGAGCAGTACTTC.